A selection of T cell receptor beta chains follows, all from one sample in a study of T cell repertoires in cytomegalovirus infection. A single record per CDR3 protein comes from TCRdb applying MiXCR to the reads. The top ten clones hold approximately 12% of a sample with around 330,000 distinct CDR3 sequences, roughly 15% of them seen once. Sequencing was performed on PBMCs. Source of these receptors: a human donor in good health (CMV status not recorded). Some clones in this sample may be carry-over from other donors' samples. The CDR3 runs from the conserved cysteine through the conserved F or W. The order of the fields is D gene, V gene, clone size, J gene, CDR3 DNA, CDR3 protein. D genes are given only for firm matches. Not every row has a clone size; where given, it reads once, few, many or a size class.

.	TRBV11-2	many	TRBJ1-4	TGTGCCAGCAGCTTAGTCCCCGGGGGCCCAAATGAAAAACTGTTTTTT	CASSLVPGGPNEKLFF
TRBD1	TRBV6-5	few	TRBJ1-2	TGTGCCAGCAGTTACTCTGGGACAGGGAACTATGGCTACACCTTC	CASSYSGTGNYGYTF
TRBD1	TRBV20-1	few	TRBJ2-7	TGCAGTGCTAGACCCCCTCGGACAGGGGAAGGGCAATACGAGCAGTACTTC	CSARPPRTGEGQYEQYF
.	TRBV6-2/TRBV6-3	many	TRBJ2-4	TGTGCCAGCAGTCCGACCCGACAGGCCCCCAAAAACATTCAGTACTTC	CASSPTRQAPKNIQYF
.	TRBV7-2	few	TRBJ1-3	TGTGCCAGCAGCAGGGGACCGGCTGAGGGAAACACCATATATTTT	CASSRGPAEGNTIYF
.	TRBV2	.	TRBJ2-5	TGTGCCAGCAGTGAGGGCTCAGAGACCCAGTACTTC	CASSEGSETQYF
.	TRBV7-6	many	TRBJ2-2	TGTGCCAGCAGCTTAGGGACTACAAAGACCGGGGAGCTGTTTTTT	CASSLGTTKTGELFF
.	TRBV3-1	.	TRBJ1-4	TGTGCCAGCAGCCAAGCCCCAGCCGGGACAAATGAAAAACTGTTTTTT	CASSQAPAGTNEKLFF
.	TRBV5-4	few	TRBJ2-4	TGTGCCAGCAGGGAAGGGACACAAAACATTCAGTACTTC	CASREGTQNIQYF
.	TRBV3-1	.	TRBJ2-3	TGTGCCAGCAGCCGACCAGGGGCGAGCACAGATACGCAGTATTTT	CASSRPGASTDTQYF
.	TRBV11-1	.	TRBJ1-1	TGTGCCAGCAGCCCCCCACGGCGCACTGAAGCTTTCTTT	CASSPPRRTEAFF
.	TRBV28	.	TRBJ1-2	TGTGCCAGCAGTTTAACCCAGGTCAGAGATTATGGCTACACCTTC	CASSLTQVRDYGYTF
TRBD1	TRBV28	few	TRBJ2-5	TGTGCCAGCAGTTTAGCGGGGGACAGGGTCCGCTTC	CASSLAGDRVRF
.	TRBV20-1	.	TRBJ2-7	TGCAGTGCTAGGAAGGGTGGGGGTTCCCACTACGAGCAGTACTTC	CSARKGGGSHYEQYF
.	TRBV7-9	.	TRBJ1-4	TGTGCCAGCAGCTCCACCGGGACACGGCAAAGGGAAAAACTGTTTTTT	CASSSTGTRQREKLFF
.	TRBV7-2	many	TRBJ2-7	TGTGCCAGCAGCTTAGCGGTAGGGGGGATCTACGAGCAGTACTTC	CASSLAVGGIYEQYF
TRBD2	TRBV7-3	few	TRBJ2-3	TGTGCCAGCAGCTTAACCGGGACTAGCGGGGTTTTGGATACGCAGTATTTT	CASSLTGTSGVLDTQYF
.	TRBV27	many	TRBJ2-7	TGTGCCAGCAGTTTATTTGGGGAATACGGCTACGAGCAGTACTTC	CASSLFGEYGYEQYF
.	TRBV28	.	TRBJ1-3	TGTGCCGCTAGGGGGGGGCTTGCTGGAAACACCATATATTTT	CAARGGLAGNTIYF
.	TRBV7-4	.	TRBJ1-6	TGTGCCAGCAGCGAAGGGGGGTCACCCCTCCACTTT	CASSEGGSPLHF
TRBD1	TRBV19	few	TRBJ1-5	TGTGCCAGTACCAGAGGACCGAGACAGGGTATGGATCAGCCCCAGCATTTT	CASTRGPRQGMDQPQHF
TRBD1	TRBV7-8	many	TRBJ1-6	TGTGCCAGCAGCTTAGGACAGGGTCCCCCTAATTCACCCCTCCACTTT	CASSLGQGPPNSPLHF
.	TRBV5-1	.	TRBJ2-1	TGCGCCAGCAGCCTTACACCCCCCCAGGGGTTCCCCTACAATGAGCAGTTCTTC	CASSLTPPQGFPYNEQFF
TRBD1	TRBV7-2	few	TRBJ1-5	TGTGCCAGCAGCTACACAGGGGACCAGCCCCAGCATTTT	CASSYTGDQPQHF
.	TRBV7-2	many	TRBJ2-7	TGTGCCAGCAGCTTAGCGCTGATGGACGGATCCTACGAGCAGTACTTC	CASSLALMDGSYEQYF
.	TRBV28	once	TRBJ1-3	TGTGCCAGCAGTTTATTTTTTGGGTACAGAAACACCATATATTTT	CASSLFFGYRNTIYF
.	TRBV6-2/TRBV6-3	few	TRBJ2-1	TGTGCCAGCAGTTACCAGGGACTCCCCCCATACAATGAGCAGTTCTTC	CASSYQGLPPYNEQFF
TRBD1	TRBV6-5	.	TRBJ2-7	TGTGCCAGCAGTCCGGACAGGGGGCTCTACGAGCAGTACTTC	CASSPDRGLYEQYF
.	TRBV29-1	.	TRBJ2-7	TGCAGCGTTCGGGTCTCCTACGAGCAGTACTTC	CSVRVSYEQYF
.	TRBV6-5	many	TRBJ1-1	TGTGCCAGCAGTTACTCGTTTCTAGGGAATGGGAACACTGAAGCTTTCTTT	CASSYSFLGNGNTEAFF
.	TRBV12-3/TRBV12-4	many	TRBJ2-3	TGTGCCAGCCGAACATGGGGGCGGTCAGATACGCAGTATTTT	CASRTWGRSDTQYF
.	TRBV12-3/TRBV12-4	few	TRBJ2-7	TGTGCCAGCAGTTTAGGGCGGGGACGGTCCTACGAGCAGTACTTC	CASSLGRGRSYEQYF
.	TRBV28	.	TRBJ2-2	TGTGCCAGCGCCACCGCGATCACCGGGGAGCTGTTTTTT	CASATAITGELFF
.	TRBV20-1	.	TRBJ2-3	TGCAGTGCTAGACCCTCTAGCACAGATACGCAGTATTTT	CSARPSSTDTQYF
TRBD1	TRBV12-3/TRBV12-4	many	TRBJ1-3	TGTGCCAGCAGTCTTGGACAGGCGCCTCTAAACACCATATATTTT	CASSLGQAPLNTIYF
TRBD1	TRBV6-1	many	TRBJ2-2	TGTGCCAGCAGTGAATTGCTAAGGCGACAGGGAATTTCCACCGGGGAGCTGTTTTTT	CASSELLRRQGISTGELFF
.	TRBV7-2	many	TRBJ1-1	TGTGCCAGCAGCCGGACGGACTCAAACACTGAAGCTTTCTTT	CASSRTDSNTEAFF
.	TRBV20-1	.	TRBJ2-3	TGCAGTGCTCCCGACCTTGGGACTACAGATACGCAGTATTTT	CSAPDLGTTDTQYF
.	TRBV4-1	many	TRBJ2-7	TGCGCCAGCAGCCAGACCAACCTCGCCGAGCAGTACTTC	CASSQTNLAEQYF
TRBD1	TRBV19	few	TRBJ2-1	TGTGCCAGTAGTATAGACGGGACAGGGATCGGAAACAATGAGCAGTTCTTC	CASSIDGTGIGNNEQFF
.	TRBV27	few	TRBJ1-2	TGTGCCAGCAGTGGGCCAAGAGGCTACACCTTC	CASSGPRGYTF
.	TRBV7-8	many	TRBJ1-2	TGTGCCAGCAGCCCAAGACAGGCTGGCTACACCTTC	CASSPRQAGYTF
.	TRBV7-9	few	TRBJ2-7	TGTGCCAGCAGCTTAGTTGCCTACGAGCAGTACTTC	CASSLVAYEQYF
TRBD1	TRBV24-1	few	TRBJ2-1	TGTGCCACCAGTGATAATTCCGGGACAGGTATTTTCAATGAGCAGTTCTTC	CATSDNSGTGIFNEQFF
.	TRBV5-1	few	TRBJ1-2	TGCGCCAGCAGCTTGGCCCTGACCCAAAACTATGGCTACACCTTC	CASSLALTQNYGYTF
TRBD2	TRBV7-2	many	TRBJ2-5	TGTGCCAGCAGCCCCAGCGGGGGGGATTGGGAGACCCAGTACTTC	CASSPSGGDWETQYF
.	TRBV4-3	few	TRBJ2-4	TGCGCCAGCAGCCAAGATATCAATTATAGGGTAGAACAGTACTTC	CASSQDINYRVEQYF